This entry concerns a single T cell receptor (beta chain). Its specificity is not known. This sample was included in a study of human thymus T cells. Donors were healthy Finnish infants having corrective surgery for congenital heart defects. Some clones are missing from TCRdb's copy, which holds only in-frame ones; the method was immunoSEQ multiplex PCR. The repertoire includes about 60,000 clones, 94% of them detected once, and about 6.5% sits in the top ten. Study outcomes and limitations: V and J gene usage appeared biased in thymic and blood repertoires.

This TCR derives from a boy under three years old with a congenital heart defect but otherwise immunologically healthy. Sequences were obtained from blood.

CDR3 nucleotide sequence: TGTGCCAGCAGTTACTCCCAGGGGTTTCAGCCCCAGCATTTT. It encodes CASSYSQGFQPQHF. This chain joins TRBV6-5 and TRBJ1-5, with D maybe TRBD1 (6 bases). The germline V and J ends were trimmed by 0 bases and 6 bases, with 9 bases remaining between them. CDR1 and CDR2 from the germline V gene are MNHEY and SVGAGI. This CDR3 is 14 amino acids long.